The 14 T cell receptor beta chains listed next were all sequenced from one sample in a study of control samples from healthy donors and cancer patients (dated by TCRdb to the early 2020s). Library method: the immunoSEQ multiplex PCR assay. This immuneACCESS table, as held by TCRdb, lists in-frame sequences with V and J called but not all clones. Of the missing ones, under half trace to an unresolved V gene in checked studies; the others have no known cause. This sample lists approximately 37,000 clones; 92% were detected once. Roughly 3.5% of the sample comes from the top ten. Specimen: blood. These receptor sequences come from a woman aged 50 to 60 in good health.

The gene calls are TRBV19 and TRBJ1-3, with D possibly TRBD1 on 5 matching bases. CDR3 length: 16 amino acids. Per the germline V gene, CDR1 is LNHDA and CDR2 is SQIVND (reference sequence). V lost 6 bases and J 0 bases, leaving 15 bases between the germline ends. The CDR3 DNA reads TGTGCCAGTAGCACCCTCGGGGGAAGCTCTGGAAACACCATATATTTT. Protein sequence: CASSTLGGSSGNTIYF.

This chain joins TRBV27 and TRBJ2-3; perhaps TRBD2 as D (7 bases). Germline values: CDR1 MNHEY, CDR2 SMNVEV (reference sequence). Trimming cost V 6 bases and J 7 bases, with 20 bases left between them. The CDR3 spans 15 residues. CDR3 coding DNA: TGTGCCAGCAGGGGGTTACTGACGGGGGGCTATACGCAGTATTTT. Translated, it gives CASRGLLTGGYTQYF.

The rearrangement uses TRBV6-6 and TRBJ1-5; D ambiguous. CDR3 length: 16 residues. V was pared by 7 bases and J by 2 bases, with 18 bases between. Germline values: CDR1 MNHNY, CDR2 SVGAGI (reference sequence). CDR3 sequence reads: CASTSGPQQGNQPQHF. Here the CDR3 DNA reads TGTGCCAGCACCTCCGGACCCCAGCAGGGCAATCAGCCCCAGCATTTT.

The chain carries TRBV11-3 and TRBJ1-5; maybe TRBD1 (5 bases). This CDR3 contains 15 residues. The germline V gene has CDR1 SGHNT and CDR2 YENEEA. The germline V and J ends were trimmed by 2 bases and 3 bases, with 11 bases remaining between them. The CDR3 reads CASSLLGHFNQPQHF. The CDR3 region has the DNA TGTGCCAGCAGCTTACTAGGACACTTCAATCAGCCCCAGCATTTT. The whole variable domain, filled in from reference TRBV11-3 and TRBJ1-5, reads EAGVVQSPRYKIIEKKQPVAFWCNPISGHNTLYWYLQNLGQGPELLIRYENEEAVDDSQLPKDRFSAERLKGVDSTLKIQPAELGDSAVYLCASSLLGHFNQPQHFGDGTRLSIL.

The chain has TRBV6-5 and TRBJ2-3, with D hard to call. Trimming shortened V by 2 bases and J by 6 bases, and 9 bases separated the two germline ends. In germline, CDR1 is MNHEY, CDR2 SVGAGI. CDR3 size: 13 residues. CDR3 sequence reads: CASSYAVGDTQYF. Here the CDR3 DNA reads TGTGCCAGCAGTTACGCGGTGGGCGATACGCAGTATTTT.

This clone is a singleton in its sample. The chain recombines TRBV28 with TRBJ2-3, with TRBD2 as a possible D gene (5 bases). CDR1 and CDR2 (germline): MDHEN, SYDVKM. Between the trimmed V and J ends, which lost 4 bases and 0 bases, there was a span of 11 bases. The CDR3 covers 15 residues. CDR3 coding DNA: TGTGCCAGCAGTTCACCAGCGGAAAGCACAGATACGCAGTATTTT. This encodes CASSSPAESTDTQYF. Together with reference TRBV28 and TRBJ2-3, the CDR3 gives the full variable domain: DVKVTQSSRYLVKRTGEKVFLECVQDMDHENMFWYRQDPGLGLRLIYFSYDVKMKEKGDIPEGYSVSREKKERFSLILESASTNQTSMYLCASSSPAESTDTQYFGPGTRLTVL.

The chain carries TRBV27 and TRBJ2-1; 11 bases are shared with TRBD2. This CDR3 spans 18 amino acids. J was trimmed by 3 bases and V by 5 bases; bases with no gene match: 12. Germline V lookup: CDR1 MNHEY, CDR2 SMNVEV (reference sequence). The chain's CDR3 is CASSTSLAGVPNYNEQFF. The DNA of the CDR3 is TGTGCCAGCAGTACATCACTAGCGGGGGTTCCTAACTACAATGAGCAGTTCTTC.

This chain joins TRBV10-3 and TRBJ1-5, with D unclear. CDR3 length: 13 residues. Trimming stripped 5 bases from V and 1 base from J, with 6 bases between. The germline CDR1 and CDR2 sequences are ENHRY and SYGVKD. CDR3 sequence reads: CAISTESNQPQHF. The CDR3 nucleotides are TGTGCCATCAGTACGGAAAGCAATCAGCCCCAGCATTTT.

The CDR3 sequence is CASSQDRGAAFF. CDR3 nucleotides: TGTGCCAGCAGCCAGGACAGGGGGGCAGCTTTCTTT. The chain is built from TRBV5-6 and TRBJ1-1, with 10 bases identical to TRBD1. The CDR3 totals 12 residues. V lost 4 bases, J lost 10 bases, and 4 bases stayed unmatched. Germline CDR1 SGHDT, CDR2 YYEEEE.

The rearrangement links TRBV5-1 to TRBJ1-4; possibly TRBD1 for D (6 bases). Per the germline V gene, CDR1 is SGHRS and CDR2 is YFSETQ. The CDR3 contains 15 residues. V lost 4 bases to trimming and J lost 3 bases, with 13 bases between them. The CDR3 coding sequence is TGCGCCAGCAGCGCCGTCTCAGGGGCTAATGAAAAACTGTTTTTT. This sequence encodes CASSAVSGANEKLFF.

This chain joins TRBV6-4 and TRBJ2-1; TRBD2 might be the D (5 bases). CDR3 length: 16 residues. The V gene's germline CDR1 is MRHNA and CDR2 SNTAGT. V lost 3 bases, J lost 6 bases, and 18 bases lay in between. The CDR3 sequence is CASSEGVRGSGNEQFF. For the CDR3, the DNA is TGTGCCAGCAGTGAAGGTGTCAGAGGGTCAGGCAATGAGCAGTTCTTC.

The rearrangement links TRBV19 to TRBJ2-6; 7 bases match TRBD1. The CDR3 spans 14 residues. Germline V gives CDR1 LNHDA, CDR2 SQIVND (reference sequence). V lost 5 bases and J lost 8; bases outside the gene matches: 6. The CDR3 protein is CASSAGQDSNVLTF. CDR3 DNA: TGTGCCAGTAGTGCTGGACAGGACTCCAACGTCCTGACTTTC.

This chain uses TRBV6-5 with TRBJ2-3; D might be TRBD1 or TRBD2, each matching 5 bases. CDR1 is MNHEY and CDR2 is SVGAGI in the germline V gene. The CDR3 sequence is 10 residues long. The V end was cut by 6 bases, the J end by 11 bases, with 9 bases between. The CDR3 is CASRGVEQYF. The CDR3 bases are TGTGCCAGCAGGGGGGTGGAGCAGTATTTT.

The chain uses TRBV6-4 and TRBJ1-5, with unresolved D. With 6 bases removed from V and 0 bases from J, the gap between germline ends came to 12 bases. The germline CDR1 and CDR2 sequences are MRHNA and SNTAGT. This CDR3 region has 15 residues. The CDR3 spells CASRADGNSNQPQHF. The CDR3 nucleotides read TGTGCCAGCAGAGCAGACGGAAATAGCAATCAGCCCCAGCATTTT.